The clone carrying this T cell receptor beta chain was counted once. Its specificity is not known. The record originates from a study of T cell responses to AZD1222 COVID-19 vaccine. TCRdb keeps only in-frame clones here, not all; method: immunoSEQ multiplex PCR. The data contain more than 95,000 clones, approximately 86% of them singletons. Points from the study as a whole: Clonal diversity may have been underestimated, and the donors were mostly white British, with more females than males. AZD1222 recipients seropositive at baseline numbered only 5 to 7. CD4 TCRs linked to vaccination spanned spike, dominating at 160-218 and 743-854. Nearly half of the spike-specific TCRs reportedly recognize variant regions that carry no mutations.

CDR3 length: 15 residues. Germline V gives CDR1 SGHNT, CDR2 YYREEE (reference sequence). J lost 1 base, V lost 3 bases, and 3 bases had no gene match. The chain uses TRBV5-4 and TRBJ2-3, with 9 nucleotides matching TRBD2. This clonotype was obtained from an adult in good health. Sequencing was performed on peripheral blood, taken on day 0 of AZD1222 vaccination. CDR3 in amino acids: CASSSTSGGTDTQYF. Written as DNA, the CDR3 is TGTGCCAGCAGCTCGACTAGCGGAGGCACAGATACGCAGTATTTT. The entire variable domain, with the rest obtained from reference TRBV5-4 and TRBJ2-3, is as follows: ETGVTQSPTHLIKTRGQQVTLRCSSQSGHNTVSWYQQALGQGPQFIFQYYREEENGRGNFPPRFSGLQFPNYSSELNVNALELDDSALYLCASSSTSGGTDTQYFGPGTRLTVL.